The clone carrying this TCR beta chain was seen repeatedly, ten times or more. Losses at the gene ends were 6 bases for V and 7 bases for J; bases not matched to a gene: 8. Germline values: CDR1 MDHEN, CDR2 SYDVKM. This CDR3 spans 14 amino acids. The protocol was immunoSEQ multiplex PCR, while the TCRdb copy is restricted to in-frame clones and leaves out a portion. The table includes roughly 63,000 clones, 45% to 65% detected once. The record originates from a study of cytotoxic CD8 clonotypes in ibrutinib-treated CLL. Source: PBMCs, taken after 12 months of ibrutinib treatment. V gene TRBV28 combines with J gene TRBJ1-5, with 8 bases aligning to TRBD1. The TCR originated in a human donor with chronic lymphocytic leukemia. In nucleotides, the CDR3 is TGTGCCAGCAGCCAGGACAGGGCGAGGCAGCCCCAGCATTTT. Amino acid sequence: CASSQDRARQPQHF.